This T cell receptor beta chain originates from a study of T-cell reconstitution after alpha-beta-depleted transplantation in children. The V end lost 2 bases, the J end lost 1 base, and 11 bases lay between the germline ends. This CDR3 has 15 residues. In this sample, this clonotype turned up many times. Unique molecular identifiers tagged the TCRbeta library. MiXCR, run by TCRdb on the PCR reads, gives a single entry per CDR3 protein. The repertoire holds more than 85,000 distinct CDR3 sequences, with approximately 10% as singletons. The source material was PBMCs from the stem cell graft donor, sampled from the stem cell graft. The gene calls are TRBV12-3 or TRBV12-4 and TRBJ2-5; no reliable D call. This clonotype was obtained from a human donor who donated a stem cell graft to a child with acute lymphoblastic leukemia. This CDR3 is CASSLTVGIQETQYF. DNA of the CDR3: TGTGCCAGCAGTTTAACAGTGGGGATCCAAGAGACCCAGTACTTC.